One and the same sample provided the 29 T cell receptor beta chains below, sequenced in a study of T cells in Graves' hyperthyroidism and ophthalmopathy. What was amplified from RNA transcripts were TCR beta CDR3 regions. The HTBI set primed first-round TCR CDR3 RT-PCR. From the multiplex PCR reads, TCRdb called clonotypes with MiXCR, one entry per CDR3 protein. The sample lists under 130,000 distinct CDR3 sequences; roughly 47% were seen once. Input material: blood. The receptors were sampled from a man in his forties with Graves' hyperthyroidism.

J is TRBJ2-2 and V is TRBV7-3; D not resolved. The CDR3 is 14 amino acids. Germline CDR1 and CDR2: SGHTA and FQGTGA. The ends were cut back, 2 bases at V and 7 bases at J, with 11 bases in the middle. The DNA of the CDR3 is TGTGCCAGCAGCTTAGGGCTGCATAGCGGGGAGCTGTTTTTT. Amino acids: CASSLGLHSGELFF.

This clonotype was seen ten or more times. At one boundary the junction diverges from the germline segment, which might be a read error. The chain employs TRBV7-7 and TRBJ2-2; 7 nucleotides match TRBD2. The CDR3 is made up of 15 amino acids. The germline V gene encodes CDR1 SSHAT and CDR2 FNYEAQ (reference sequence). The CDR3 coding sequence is TGTGCTAGCAGCTCCTTAGCGGGGAACACCGGGGAGCTGTTTTTT. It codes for CASSSLAGNTGELFF.

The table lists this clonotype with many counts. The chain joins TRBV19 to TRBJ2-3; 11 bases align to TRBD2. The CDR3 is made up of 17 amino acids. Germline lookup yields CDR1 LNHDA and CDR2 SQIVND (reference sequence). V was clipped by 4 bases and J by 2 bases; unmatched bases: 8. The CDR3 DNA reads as TGTGCCAGTAGTACCACGGGACTAGCGGAGGCCACAGATACGCAGTATTTT. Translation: CASSTTGLAEATDTQYF.

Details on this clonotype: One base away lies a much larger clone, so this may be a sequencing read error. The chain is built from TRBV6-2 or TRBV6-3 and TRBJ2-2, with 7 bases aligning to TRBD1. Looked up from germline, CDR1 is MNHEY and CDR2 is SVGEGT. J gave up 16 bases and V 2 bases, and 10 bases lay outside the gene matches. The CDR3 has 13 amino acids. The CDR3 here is CASSYSLRQGAFF. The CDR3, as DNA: TGTGCCAGCAGTTACAGCCTGCGACAGGGAGCGTTTTTT.

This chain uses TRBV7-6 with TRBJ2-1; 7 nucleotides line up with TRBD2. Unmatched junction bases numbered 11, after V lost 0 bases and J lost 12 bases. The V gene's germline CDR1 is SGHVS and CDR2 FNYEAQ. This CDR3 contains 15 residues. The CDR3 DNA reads TGTGCCAGCAGCTTAGCGTCTAGCGGCCAGGGTACGCAGTTCTTC. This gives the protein CASSLASSGQGTQFF.

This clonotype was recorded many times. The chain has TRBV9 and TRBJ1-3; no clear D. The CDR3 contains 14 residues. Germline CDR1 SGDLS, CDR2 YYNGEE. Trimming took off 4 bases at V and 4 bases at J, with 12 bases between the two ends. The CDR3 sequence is CASSSGGSGNTIYF. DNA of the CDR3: TGTGCCAGCAGCTCCGGTGGGTCCGGAAACACCATATATTTT.

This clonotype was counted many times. CDR3 amino acids: CSARSAHRASRDEQFF. CDR3 in DNA: TGCAGTGCTAGATCCGCCCACCGCGCTAGCCGAGATGAGCAGTTCTTC. The chain carries TRBV20-1 and TRBJ2-1; D possibly corresponds to TRBD2 (5 bases). The germline gives CDR1 DFQATT, CDR2 SNEGSKA (reference sequence). V shed 2 bases and J shed 8 bases, with 22 bases lying between them. This CDR3 has 16 residues.

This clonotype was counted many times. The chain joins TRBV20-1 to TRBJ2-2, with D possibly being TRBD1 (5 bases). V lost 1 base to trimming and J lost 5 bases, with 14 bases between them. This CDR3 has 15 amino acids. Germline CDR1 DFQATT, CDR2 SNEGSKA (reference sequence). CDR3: CSARVWGAFTGELFF. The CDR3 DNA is TGCAGTGCTAGAGTGTGGGGCGCGTTTACCGGGGAGCTGTTTTTT.

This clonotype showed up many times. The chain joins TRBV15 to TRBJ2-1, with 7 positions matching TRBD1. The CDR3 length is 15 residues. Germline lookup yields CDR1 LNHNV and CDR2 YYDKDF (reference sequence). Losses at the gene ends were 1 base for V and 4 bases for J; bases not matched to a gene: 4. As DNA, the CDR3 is TGTGCCACCAGCAGAGCCGGGACAGCATACAATGAGCAGTTCTTC. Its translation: CATSRAGTAYNEQFF. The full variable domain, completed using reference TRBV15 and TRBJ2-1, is DAMVIQNPRYQVTQFGKPVTLSCSQTLNHNVMYWYQQKSSQAPKLLFHYYDKDFNNEADTPDNFQSRRPNTSFCFLDIRSPGLGDTAMYLCATSRAGTAYNEQFFGPGTRLTVL.

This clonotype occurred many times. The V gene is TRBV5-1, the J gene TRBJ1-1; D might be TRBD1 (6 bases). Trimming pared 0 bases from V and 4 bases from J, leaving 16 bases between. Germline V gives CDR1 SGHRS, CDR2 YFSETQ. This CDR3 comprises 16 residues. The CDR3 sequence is CASSLGPNRVGTEAFF. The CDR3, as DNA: TGCGCCAGCAGCTTGGGGCCCAACAGGGTGGGCACTGAAGCTTTCTTT. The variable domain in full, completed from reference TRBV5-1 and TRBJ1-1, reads KAGVTQTPRYLIKTRGQQVTLSCSPISGHRSVSWYQQTPGQGLQFLFEYFSETQRNKGNFPGRFSGRQFSNSRSEMNVSTLELGDSALYLCASSLGPNRVGTEAFFGQGTRLTVV.

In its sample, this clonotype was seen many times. CDR3 sequence: CASRSGPSSGNTIYF. In nucleotides, the CDR3 is TGTGCCAGTAGAAGCGGTCCGAGCTCTGGAAACACCATATATTTT. This chain links TRBV19 with TRBJ1-3; D is ambiguous. Between the trimmed V and J ends, which lost 6 bases and 0 bases, there was a span of 12 bases. This CDR3 spans 15 amino acids. The V gene's germline CDR1 is LNHDA and CDR2 SQIVND (reference sequence).

The CDR3 sequence: CSANRDRTTYEQYF. CDR3 sequence (DNA): TGCAGTGCCAACAGGGACAGGACGACCTACGAGCAGTACTTC. This chain links TRBV20-1 with TRBJ2-7; the match to TRBD1 covers 8 bases. Germline V CDR1 and CDR2: DFQATT, SNEGSKA (reference sequence). The CDR3 sequence is 14 residues long. Trimming cost V 6 bases and J 2 bases; bases outside gene matches: 9.

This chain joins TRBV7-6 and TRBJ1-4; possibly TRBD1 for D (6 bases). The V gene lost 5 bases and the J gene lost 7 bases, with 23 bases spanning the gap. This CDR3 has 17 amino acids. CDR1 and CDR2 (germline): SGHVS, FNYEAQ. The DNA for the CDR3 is TGTGCCAGCAGCCGTCCCACACAGGGTCTGGGTAGTGAAAAACTGTTTTTT. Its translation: CASSRPTQGLGSEKLFF.

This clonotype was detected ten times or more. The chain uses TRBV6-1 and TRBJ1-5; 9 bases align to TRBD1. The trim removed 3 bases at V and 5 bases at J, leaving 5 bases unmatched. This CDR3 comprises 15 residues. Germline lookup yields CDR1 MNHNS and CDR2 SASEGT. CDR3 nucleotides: TGTGCCAGCAGTGAGACGGGACAGGGCCATCAGCCCCAGCATTTT. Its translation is CASSETGQGHQPQHF.

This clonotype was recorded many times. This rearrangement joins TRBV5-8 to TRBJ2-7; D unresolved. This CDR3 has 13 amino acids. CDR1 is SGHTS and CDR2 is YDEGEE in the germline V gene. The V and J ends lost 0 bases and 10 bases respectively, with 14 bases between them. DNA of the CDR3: TGTGCCAGCAGCTTGGTTTGGGTGAGTCCCCAGTACTTC. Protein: CASSLVWVSPQYF. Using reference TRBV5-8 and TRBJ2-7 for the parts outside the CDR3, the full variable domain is EAGVTQSPTHLIKTRGQQATLRCSPISGHTSVYWYQQALGLGLQFLLWYDEGEERNRGNFPPRFSGRQFPNYSSELNVNALELEDSALYLCASSLVWVSPQYFGPGTRLTVT.

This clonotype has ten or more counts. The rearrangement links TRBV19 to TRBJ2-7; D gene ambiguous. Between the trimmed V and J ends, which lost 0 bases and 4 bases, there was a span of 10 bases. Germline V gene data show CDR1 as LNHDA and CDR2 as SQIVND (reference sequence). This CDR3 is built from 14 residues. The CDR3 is CASSIDLGIYEQYF. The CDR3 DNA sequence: TGTGCCAGTAGTATAGATCTCGGCATATACGAGCAGTACTTC.

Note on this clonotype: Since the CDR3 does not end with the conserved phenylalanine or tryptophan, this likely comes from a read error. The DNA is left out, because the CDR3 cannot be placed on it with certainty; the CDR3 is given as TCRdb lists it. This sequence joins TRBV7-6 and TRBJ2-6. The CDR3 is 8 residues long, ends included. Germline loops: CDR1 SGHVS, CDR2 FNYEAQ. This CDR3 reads CASSSSTS.

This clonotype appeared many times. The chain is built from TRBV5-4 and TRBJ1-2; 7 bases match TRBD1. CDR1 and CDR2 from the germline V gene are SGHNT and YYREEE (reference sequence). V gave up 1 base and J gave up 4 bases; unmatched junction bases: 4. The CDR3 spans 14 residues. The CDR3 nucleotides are TGTGCCAGCAGCTTGACGGGACAGCGCTATGGCTACACCTTC. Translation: CASSLTGQRYGYTF.

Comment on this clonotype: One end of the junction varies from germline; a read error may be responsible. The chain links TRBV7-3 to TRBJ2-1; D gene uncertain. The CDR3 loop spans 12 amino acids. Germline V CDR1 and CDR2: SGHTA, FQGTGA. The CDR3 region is CASSLLNNGQFF. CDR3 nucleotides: TGTGCCAGCAGCCTACTTAACAATGGGCAGTTCTTC.

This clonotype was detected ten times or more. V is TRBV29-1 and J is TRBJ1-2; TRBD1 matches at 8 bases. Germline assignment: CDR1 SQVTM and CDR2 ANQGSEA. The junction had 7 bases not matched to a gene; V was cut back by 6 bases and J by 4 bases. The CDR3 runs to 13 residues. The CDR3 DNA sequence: TGCAGCGTAGTTGACAGGGGTATCTATGGCTACACCTTC. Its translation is CSVVDRGIYGYTF.

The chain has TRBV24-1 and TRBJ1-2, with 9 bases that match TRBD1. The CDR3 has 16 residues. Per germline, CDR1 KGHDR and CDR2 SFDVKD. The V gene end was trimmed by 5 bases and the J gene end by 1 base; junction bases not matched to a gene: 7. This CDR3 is CATSASPGQGNYGYTF. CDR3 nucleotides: TGTGCCACCAGTGCATCCCCGGGACAGGGTAACTATGGCTACACCTTC.

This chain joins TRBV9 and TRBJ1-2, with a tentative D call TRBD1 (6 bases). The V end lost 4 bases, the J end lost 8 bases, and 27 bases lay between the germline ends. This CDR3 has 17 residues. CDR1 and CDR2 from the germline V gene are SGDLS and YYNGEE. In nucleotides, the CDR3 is TGTGCCAGCAGCCACCCGTATGGGGGGCGCTTTGGTAGGGGCTACACCTTC. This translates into CASSHPYGGRFGRGYTF.

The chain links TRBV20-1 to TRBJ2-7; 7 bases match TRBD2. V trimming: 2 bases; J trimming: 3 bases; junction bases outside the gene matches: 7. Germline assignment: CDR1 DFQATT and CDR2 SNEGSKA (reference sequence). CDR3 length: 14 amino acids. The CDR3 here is CSARRLADHYEQYF. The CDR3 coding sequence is TGCAGTGCTAGACGGCTAGCGGACCACTACGAGCAGTACTTC.

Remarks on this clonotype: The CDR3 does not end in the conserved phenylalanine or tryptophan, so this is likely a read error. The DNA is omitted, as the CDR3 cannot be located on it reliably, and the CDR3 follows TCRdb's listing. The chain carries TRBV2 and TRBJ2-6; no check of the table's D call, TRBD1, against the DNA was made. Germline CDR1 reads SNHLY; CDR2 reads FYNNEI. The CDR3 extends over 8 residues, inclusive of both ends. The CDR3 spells CASSVRAL.

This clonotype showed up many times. For the CDR3, the DNA is TGTGCCAGCAGTTATTCCCGGATTACCTACGAGCAGTACTTC. It codes for CASSYSRITYEQYF. This chain uses TRBV6-2 or TRBV6-3 with TRBJ2-7; D gene unclear. Germline values: CDR1 MNHEY, CDR2 SVGEGT. Trimming pared 3 bases from V and 2 bases from J, leaving 11 bases between. The CDR3 has 14 residues.

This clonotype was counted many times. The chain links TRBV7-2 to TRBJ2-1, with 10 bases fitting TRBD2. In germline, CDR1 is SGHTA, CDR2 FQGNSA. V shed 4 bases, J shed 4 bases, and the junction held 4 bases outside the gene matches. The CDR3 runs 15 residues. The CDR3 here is CASSYGLADYNEQFF. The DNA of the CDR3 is TGTGCCAGCAGCTATGGACTAGCGGATTACAATGAGCAGTTCTTC.

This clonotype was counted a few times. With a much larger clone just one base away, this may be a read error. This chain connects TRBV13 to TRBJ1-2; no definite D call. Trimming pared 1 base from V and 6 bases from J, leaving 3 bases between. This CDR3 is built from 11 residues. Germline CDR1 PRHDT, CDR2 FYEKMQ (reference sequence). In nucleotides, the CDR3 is TGTGCCAGCAGCTTAGTAGATGGCTACACCTTC. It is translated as CASSLVDGYTF. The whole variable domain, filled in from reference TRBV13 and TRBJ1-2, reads AAGVIQSPRHLIKEKRETATLKCYPIPRHDTVYWYQQGPGQDPQFLISFYEKMQSDKGSIPDRFSAQQFSDYHSELNMSSLELGDSALYFCASSLVDGYTFGSGTRLTVV.

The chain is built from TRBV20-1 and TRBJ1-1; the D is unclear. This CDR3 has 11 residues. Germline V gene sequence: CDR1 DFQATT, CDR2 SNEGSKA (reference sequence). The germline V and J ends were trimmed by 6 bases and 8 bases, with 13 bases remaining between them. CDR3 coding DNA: TGCAGTGCCCCACCGGGAGGGGAAGCTTTCTTT. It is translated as CSAPPGGEAFF.

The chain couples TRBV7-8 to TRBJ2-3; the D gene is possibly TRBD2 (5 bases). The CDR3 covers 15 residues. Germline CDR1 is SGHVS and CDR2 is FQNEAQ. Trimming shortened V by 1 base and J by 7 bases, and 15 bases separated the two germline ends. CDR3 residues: CASSLEASPSYTQYF. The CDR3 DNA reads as TGTGCCAGCAGCTTAGAGGCTAGCCCCTCCTATACGCAGTATTTT.